The entry below gives a single T cell receptor (beta chain) sequence along with its context. Original data processing: Researchers report that nucleated cell counts were estimated from reference gene primer amplification. TCRdb keeps only in-frame clones here, not all; method: immunoSEQ multiplex PCR. The V and J calls and the clone size are those of that table, but D and trimming were determined from the DNA. The table records more than 120,000 clones, 84% of them present only once. This CDR3 has 16 residues. Germline V gene data show CDR1 as SGHNT and CDR2 as YYREEE (reference sequence). V gave up 3 bases and J gave up 2 bases, with 14 bases separating them. The data originate from a study of blood T cell repertoires in COVID-19. Across the whole study: Both acute and convalescent COVID-19 samples were obtained from the United States, Italy and Spain. T cells, B-cell-depleted T cells, or PBMCs supplied cDNA or gDNA.

The specimen was peripheral blood. This sequence joins TRBV5-4 and TRBJ2-2; weak D call: TRBD2 (6 bases). This clonotype was sampled from a human donor in a cohort sampled during active COVID-19. The CDR3 coding sequence is TGTGCCAGCAGCTCGGCTACCGGGACTAACACCGGGGAGCTGTTTTTT. Translating gives CASSSATGTNTGELFF.